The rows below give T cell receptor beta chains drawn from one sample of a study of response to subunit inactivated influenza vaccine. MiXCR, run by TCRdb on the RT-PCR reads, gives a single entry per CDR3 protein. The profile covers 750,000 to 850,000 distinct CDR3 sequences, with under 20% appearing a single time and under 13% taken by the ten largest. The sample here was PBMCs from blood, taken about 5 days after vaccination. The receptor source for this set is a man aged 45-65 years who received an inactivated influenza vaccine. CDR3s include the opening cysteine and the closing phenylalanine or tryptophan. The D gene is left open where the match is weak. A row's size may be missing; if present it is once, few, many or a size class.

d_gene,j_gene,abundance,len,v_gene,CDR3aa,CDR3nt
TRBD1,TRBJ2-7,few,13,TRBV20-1,CSARQGSSYEQYF,TGCAGTGCACGACAGGGGAGCTCCTACGAGCAGTACTTC
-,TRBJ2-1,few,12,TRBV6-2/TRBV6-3,CASNGLGNEQFF,TGTGCCAGCAATGGGTTAGGCAATGAGCAGTTCTTC
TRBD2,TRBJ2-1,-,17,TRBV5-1,CASSLDPAGGGRDEQFF,TGCGCCAGCAGCTTGGATCCCGCGGGGGGTGGTAGAGATGAGCAGTTCTTC
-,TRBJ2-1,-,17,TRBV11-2,CASSLRVAQTSYNEQFF,TGTGCCAGCAGCTTGAGGGTAGCTCAAACATCCTACAATGAGCAGTTCTTC
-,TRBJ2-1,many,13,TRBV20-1,CSAPDSSYNEQFF,TGCAGTGCACCGGACAGCTCCTACAATGAGCAGTTCTTC
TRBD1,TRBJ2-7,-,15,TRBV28,CASSPSGTGRHEQYF,TGTGCCAGCAGCCCATCCGGGACAGGGCGACACGAGCAGTACTTC
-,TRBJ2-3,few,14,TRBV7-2,CASSLIRGADTQYF,TGTGCCAGCAGCTTGATTCGGGGAGCAGATACGCAGTATTTT
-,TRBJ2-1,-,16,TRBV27,CASSFILGLQGNEQFF,TGTGCCAGCAGTTTTATTCTCGGGCTCCAGGGAAATGAGCAGTTCTTC
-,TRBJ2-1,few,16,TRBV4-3,CASSQEASGSYNEQFF,TGCGCCAGCAGCCAAGAGGCATCGGGTTCGTACAATGAGCAGTTCTTC
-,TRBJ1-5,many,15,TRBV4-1,CASSQQEGQDQPQHF,TGCGCCAGCAGCCAGCAAGAGGGTCAGGATCAGCCCCAGCATTTT